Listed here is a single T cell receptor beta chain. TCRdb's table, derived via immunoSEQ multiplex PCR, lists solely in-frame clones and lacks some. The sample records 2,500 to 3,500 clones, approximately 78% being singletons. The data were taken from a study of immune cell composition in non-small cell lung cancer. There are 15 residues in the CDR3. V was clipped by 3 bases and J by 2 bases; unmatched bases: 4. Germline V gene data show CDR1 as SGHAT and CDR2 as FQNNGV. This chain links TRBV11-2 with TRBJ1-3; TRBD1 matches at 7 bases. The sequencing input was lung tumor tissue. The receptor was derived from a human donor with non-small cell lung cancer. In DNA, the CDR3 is TGTGCCAGCAGCTTTACCACAGGGGCTGGAAACACCATATATTTT. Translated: CASSFTTGAGNTIYF.